This T cell receptor beta chain comes out of a study of early T cells in non-severe SARS-CoV-2 infection. Trimming took 7 bases from V and 3 from J, leaving 13 bases between them. Germline V gene data show CDR1 as SGHTS and CDR2 as YDEGEE. CDR3 length: 13 amino acids. Individual cDNA molecules were tagged with unique molecular identifiers, the study reported. TCRdb analysed the 5' RACE reads with MiXCR anew, one entry per CDR3 protein. The sample consists of about 130,000 distinct CDR3 sequences, 14% to 15% of them appearing once. The sequenced sample consisted of whole blood. The sequence derives from an adult who was a healthcare worker with PCR-confirmed SARS-CoV-2 infection or an uninfected control (not recorded which). The V gene is TRBV5-8, the J gene TRBJ1-2; D gene uncertain. The CDR3 protein is CASLLFRDYGYTF. CDR3 sequence (DNA): TGTGCCAGCTTATTGTTCCGGGACTATGGCTACACCTTC. Supplemented by reference TRBV5-8 and TRBJ1-2, the full variable domain reads EAGVTQSPTHLIKTRGQQATLRCSPISGHTSVYWYQQALGLGLQFLLWYDEGEERNRGNFPPRFSGRQFPNYSSELNVNALELEDSALYLCASLLFRDYGYTFGSGTRLTVV.